Here is one T cell receptor beta chain with its context. Its antigen is not identified. The PCR used 60 Vbeta and 13 Jbeta primers. Method: immunoSEQ multiplex PCR; TCRdb's copy keeps in-frame clones and lacks some. The repertoire holds about 130,000 clones, with 70% to 80% as singletons. The source of the sample is a study of cytomegalovirus exposure and HLA in healthy donors. Regarding the study as a whole: Per published accounts, TCR beta sequences correctly predicted the HLA-A and HLA-B alleles of most subjects. TCR beta V- and J-gene trimming was later associated with a missense DCLRE1C variant.

Source material: PBMCs. This clonotype was sampled from a human donor in good health.

In DNA, the CDR3 is TGTGCCAGCAGGACCGGGACAGAAGGCTACACCTTC. It codes for CASRTGTEGYTF. The J gene is TRBJ1-2, the V gene TRBV21-1; TRBD1 is the table's D call and was not checked against the DNA. TRBV21-1 is a documented pseudogene. The CDR3 is 12 residues long.